This is a list of T cell receptor beta chains from one sample in a study of cytomegalovirus exposure and HLA in healthy donors. TCRdb's table, derived via immunoSEQ multiplex PCR, lists solely in-frame clones and lacks some. The data hold about 180,000 clones, with over 70% observed a single time. Sequences were obtained from PBMCs. The receptors shown here come from a woman in her sixties or seventies in good health and CMV-seropositive. Both conserved end residues are part of each CDR3. A D gene is named only where the DNA matches it firmly. The size entry is marked missing in some rows and otherwise reads once, few, many or a size class.

TRBV7-2	TRBJ2-1	.	TRBD1	CASSVDRGNEQFF	TGTGCCAGCAGCGTCGACAGGGGCAATGAGCAGTTCTTC
TRBV13	TRBJ1-3	.	TRBD1	CASSRTGVSGNTIYF	TGTGCCAGCAGCAGGACAGGGGTTAGTGGAAACACCATATATTTT
TRBV28	TRBJ1-6	.	TRBD1	CASRQGARPLHF	TGTGCCAGTCGACAGGGGGCAAGACCCCTCCACTTT
TRBV7-9	TRBJ1-2	.	TRBD1	CASSDWTGSVF	TGTGCCAGCAGCGATTGGACAGGGTCTGTCTTC
TRBV29-1	TRBJ2-7	.	.	CSVAGALRVEQYF	TGCAGCGTCGCGGGCGCGCTCCGCGTCGAGCAGTACTTC
TRBV5-4	TRBJ2-5	.	TRBD1	CASSLWDRVETQYF	TGTGCCAGCAGCTTGTGGGACAGGGTAGAGACCCAGTACTTC
TRBV6-6	TRBJ2-7	.	.	CASSYTRGGSYEQYF	TGTGCCAGCAGTTACACGCGGGGAGGCTCCTACGAGCAGTACTTC
TRBV7-8	TRBJ1-5	.	.	CASSSQVLGNQPQHF	TGTGCCAGCAGCTCCCAGGTACTCGGCAATCAGCCCCAGCATTTT
TRBV10-3	TRBJ2-5	.	TRBD1	CAISTHSLQGAQETQYF	TGTGCCATCAGTACCCACTCACTTCAGGGGGCCCAAGAGACCCAGTACTTC
TRBV6-6	TRBJ2-5	.	.	CASRADRTQETQYF	TGTGCCAGCAGGGCCGACAGGACCCAAGAGACCCAGTACTTC
TRBV18	TRBJ2-7	.	.	CASSQQGYEQYF	TGTGCCAGCTCACAACAGGGCTACGAGCAGTACTTC
TRBV5-6	TRBJ1-2	.	.	CASSGGGGYTF	TGTGCCAGCAGCGGAGGAGGGGGCTACACCTTC
TRBV2	TRBJ2-5	.	.	CASSGAGETQYF	TGTGCCAGCAGTGGGGCGGGAGAGACCCAGTACTTC
TRBV9	TRBJ1-4	once	TRBD1	CASSGSGTGDGEKLFF	TGTGCCAGCAGCGGATCGGGGACAGGGGATGGAGAAAAACTGTTTTTT
TRBV6-1	TRBJ1-5	.	TRBD1	CASTPGQGQPQHF	TGTGCCAGCACCCCCGGACAGGGTCAGCCCCAGCATTTT
TRBV6-5	TRBJ2-7	few	TRBD1	CASNRDRGRYEQYF	TGTGCCAGCAACCGGGACAGGGGGAGGTACGAGCAGTACTTC
TRBV5-4	TRBJ1-4	.	.	CASSLEQGDEKLFF	TGTGCCAGCAGCTTGGAACAGGGAGATGAAAAACTGTTTTTT
TRBV6-5	TRBJ1-4	.	.	CASSYTTNEKLFF	TGTGCCAGCAGTTATACAACTAATGAAAAACTGTTTTTT
TRBV18	TRBJ2-1	.	.	CASSRESSYNEQFF	TGTGCCAGCTCACGCGAGAGCTCCTACAATGAGCAGTTCTTC
TRBV7-9	TRBJ1-1	.	.	CASSLARGSGTEAFF	TGTGCCAGCAGCTTAGCGCGAGGGTCGGGCACTGAAGCTTTCTTT
TRBV5-4	TRBJ2-7	.	TRBD1	CASGDRAVQGQYF	TGTGCCAGCGGCGACAGGGCCGTGCAGGGGCAGTACTTC
TRBV7-6	TRBJ2-1	once	.	CASSLSGRTGSYNEQFF	TGTGCCAGCAGCTTAAGCGGACGGACTGGCTCCTACAATGAGCAGTTCTTC
TRBV28	TRBJ1-1	.	TRBD1	CASSSGTVRRSFF	TGTGCCAGCAGTTCTGGGACAGTCAGGCGTTCTTTCTTT
TRBV7-2	TRBJ1-2	.	.	CASSPAVGNYGYTF	TGTGCCAGCAGCCCAGCGGTGGGTAACTATGGCTACACCTTC
TRBV6-5	TRBJ2-5	.	TRBD2	CASSREGTSQETQYF	TGTGCCAGCAGCCGAGAAGGGACTAGCCAGGAGACCCAGTACTTC
TRBV7-6	TRBJ2-2	.	.	CASSFPGVGELFF	TGTGCCAGCAGCTTCCCGGGGGTCGGGGAGCTGTTTTTT
TRBV5-6	TRBJ2-3	.	.	CASSLGTFGGDTQYF	TGTGCCAGCAGCTTGGGGACCTTCGGAGGGGATACGCAGTATTTT
TRBV6-1	TRBJ1-6	few	.	CASSQGQHNSPLHF	TGTGCCAGCAGTCAGGGACAACATAATTCACCCCTCCACTTT
TRBV19	TRBJ1-4	.	.	CASSHAGWNKEKLFF	TGTGCCAGTAGTCACGCAGGGTGGAACAAGGAAAAACTGTTTTTT
TRBV6-6	TRBJ2-4	.	TRBD2	CATQREGAKNIQYF	TGTGCCACCCAACGGGAGGGCGCCAAAAACATTCAGTACTTC
TRBV30	TRBJ1-5	.	.	CAWQGLGNQPQHF	TGTGCCTGGCAGGGGTTAGGCAATCAGCCCCAGCATTTT
TRBV28	TRBJ1-2	few	.	CASSLHGARGYTF	TGTGCCAGCAGTTTGCATGGTGCGAGGGGCTACACCTTC
TRBV7-8	TRBJ2-7	few	.	CASSLASDTYEQYF	TGTGCCAGCAGCTTAGCGTCAGATACCTACGAGCAGTACTTC
TRBV7-2	TRBJ2-6	few	.	CASSLAGAKANVLTF	TGTGCCAGCAGCTTAGCGGGGGCGAAGGCCAACGTCCTGACTTTC
TRBV10-3	TRBJ2-5	.	TRBD2	CAISPGGTSGGGETQYF	TGTGCCATCTCCCCCGGCGGGACTAGCGGGGGAGGGGAGACCCAGTACTTC
TRBV21-1	TRBJ1-4	once	.	CASTTRGHLRKLFF	TGTGCCAGCACAACCAGGGGCCACTTAAGAAAACTGTTTTTT
TRBV5-4	TRBJ1-2	.	.	CASSLTPFGVDGYTF	TGTGCCAGCAGCTTGACTCCTTTCGGGGTTGATGGCTACACCTTC
TRBV28	TRBJ2-1	.	TRBD1	CASILRGQHNEQFF	TGTGCCAGCATCCTCCGGGGACAGCACAATGAGCAGTTCTTC
TRBV5-1	TRBJ2-2	.	TRBD1	CASSLGQGTGAGELFF	TGCGCCAGCAGCTTGGGACAGGGGACAGGAGCCGGGGAGCTGTTTTTT
TRBV6-5	TRBJ2-7	.	TRBD2	CATRERGPYEQYF	TGTGCCACCCGGGAGCGGGGGCCCTACGAGCAGTACTTC
TRBV28	TRBJ1-2	.	.	CASSVLGGDYGYTF	TGTGCCAGCAGTGTTCTGGGGGGAGACTATGGCTACACCTTC
TRBV10-3	TRBJ2-2	few	TRBD1	CAITGTGDTGELFF	TGTGCCATTACCGGGACAGGGGACACCGGGGAGCTGTTTTTT
TRBV28	TRBJ1-2	.	.	CASRWTEGYGYTF	TGTGCCAGCAGATGGACAGAGGGCTATGGCTACACCTTC
TRBV7-9	TRBJ2-7	.	TRBD1	CSSSLVQGASYEQYF	TGTTCCAGCAGCTTGGTACAGGGGGCATCCTACGAGCAGTACTTC